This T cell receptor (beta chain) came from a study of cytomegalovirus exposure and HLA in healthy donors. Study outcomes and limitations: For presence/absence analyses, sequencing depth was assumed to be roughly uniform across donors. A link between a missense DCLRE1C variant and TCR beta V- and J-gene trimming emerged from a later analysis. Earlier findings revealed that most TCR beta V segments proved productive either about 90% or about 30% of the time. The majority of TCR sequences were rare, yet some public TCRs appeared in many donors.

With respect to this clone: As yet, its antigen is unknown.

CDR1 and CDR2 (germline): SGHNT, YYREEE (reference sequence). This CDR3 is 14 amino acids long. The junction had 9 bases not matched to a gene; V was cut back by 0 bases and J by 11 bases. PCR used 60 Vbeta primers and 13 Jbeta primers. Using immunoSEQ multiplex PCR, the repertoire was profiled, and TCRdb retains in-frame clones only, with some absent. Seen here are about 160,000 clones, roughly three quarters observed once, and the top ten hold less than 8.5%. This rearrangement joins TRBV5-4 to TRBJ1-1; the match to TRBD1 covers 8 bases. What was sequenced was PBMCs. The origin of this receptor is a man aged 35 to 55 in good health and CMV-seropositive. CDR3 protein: CASSLGGRGHVAFF. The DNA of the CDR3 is TGTGCCAGCAGCTTGGGAGGCAGGGGGCACGTCGCTTTCTTT.